This T cell receptor beta chain was obtained from a study of blood T cell repertoires in COVID-19. In germline, CDR1 is KGHSH, CDR2 LQKENI. The CDR3 covers 14 residues. The germline V and J ends were trimmed by 3 bases and 2 bases, with 8 bases remaining between them. The table came from immunoSEQ multiplex PCR; TCRdb's copy has only in-frame clones and leaves some out. The table has about 100,000 clones, around 85% seen once. Participants spanned ages roughly 18 to 90 years and resided in roughly 22 US areas. The rearrangement links TRBV18 to TRBJ2-1; D is undetermined. The sequencing input was PBMCs or T cells enriched from blood (not recorded which). This receptor was taken from a woman in her forties or fifties who had recovered from COVID-19. CDR3 bases: TGTGCCAGCTCACCGGAGATAGCCTACAATGAGCAGTTCTTC. Its protein is CASSPEIAYNEQFF.